Listed here are 12 T cell receptor beta chains from one sample, sequenced in a study of graft-versus-host responses after intestinal transplantation. Measured with immunoSEQ multiplex PCR; TCRdb has only the in-frame clones, and not every one. The table includes tens of thousands of clones, about 95% detected once. The antigens for these receptors are not known. This specimen consisted of unstimulated CD8+ T cells sorted from spleen or lymph node cells, obtained before transplant. The receptor set was obtained from a human donor who was the organ donor for an intestinal transplant.

The chain links TRBV29-1 to TRBJ1-1, with D tentatively TRBD1 (5 bases). In germline, CDR1 is SQVTM, CDR2 ANQGSEA. Trimming removed 4 bases at V and 6 bases at J, with 9 bases between. CDR3 length: 11 residues. CDR3 sequence reads: CSVGRDAEAFF. DNA of the CDR3: TGCAGCGTTGGCAGGGACGCTGAAGCTTTCTTT.

The genes are TRBV2 and TRBJ2-7; the match to TRBD1 covers 10 bases. The CDR3 is made up of 16 amino acids. J lost 5 bases, V lost 3 bases, and 10 bases had no gene match. In germline, CDR1 is SNHLY, CDR2 FYNNEI. DNA for the CDR3: TGTGCCAGCAGTGATTTAGCCCGACAGGGGGCCCACGAGCAGTACTTC. Translating gives CASSDLARQGAHEQYF. The full variable domain, in which reference TRBV2 and TRBJ2-7 provide the parts outside the CDR3, is EPEVTQTPSHQVTQMGQEVILRCVPISNHLYFYWYRQILGQKVEFLVSFYNNEISEKSEIFDDQFSVERPDGSNFTLKIRSTKLEDSAMYFCASSDLARQGAHEQYFGPGTRLTVT.

The chain recombines TRBV6-5 with TRBJ2-1; 9 bases agree with TRBD1. The CDR3 covers 16 residues. Germline lookup yields CDR1 MNHEY and CDR2 SVGAGI. After removal of 1 base from V and 5 bases from J, the junction contained 6 bases not matched to a gene. This CDR3 is CASSYFSGTGHNEQFF. The CDR3, as DNA: TGTGCCAGCAGTTACTTTTCAGGGACAGGGCACAATGAGCAGTTCTTC.

The chain employs TRBV10-3 and TRBJ2-2; 9 bases are a match to TRBD2. The CDR3 sequence is 17 residues long. Germline V lookup: CDR1 ENHRY, CDR2 SYGVKD. J lost 0 bases, V lost 7 bases, and 9 bases had no gene match. The CDR3 protein is CAITPSAGGSNTGELFF. Written as DNA, the CDR3 is TGTGCCATCACTCCCAGCGCGGGGGGGTCGAACACCGGGGAGCTGTTTTTT.

This chain joins TRBV9 and TRBJ1-1, with 9 nucleotides matching TRBD1. This CDR3 has 16 residues. Germline trimming cut 1 base from V and 1 base from J; bases unmatched to any gene: 5. Per germline, CDR1 SGDLS and CDR2 YYNGEE. The CDR3, as DNA: TGTGCCAGCAGCGTATGGGACAGGGCAACGAACACTGAAGCTTTCTTT. The encoded protein is CASSVWDRATNTEAFF.

The J gene is TRBJ2-3, the V gene TRBV6-5, with TRBD2 matching over 9 bases. Germline CDR1 reads MNHEY; CDR2 reads SVGAGI. The junction had 2 bases not matched to a gene; V was cut back by 2 bases and J by 2 bases. The CDR3 runs 15 residues. The CDR3 loop is CASSYERGATDTQYF. For the CDR3, the DNA is TGTGCCAGCAGTTACGAGCGGGGGGCCACAGATACGCAGTATTTT.

The chain recombines TRBV7-6 with TRBJ1-1; no firm D call. This CDR3 is 12 amino acids long. Trimming took off 2 bases at V and 8 bases at J, with 9 bases between the two ends. CDR1 and CDR2 (germline): SGHVS, FNYEAQ. Here the CDR3 reads CASSLTGSEAFF. The CDR3 DNA reads as TGTGCCAGCAGCTTAACCGGCTCGGAAGCTTTCTTT.

This sequence joins TRBV10-2 and TRBJ2-7, with 9 bases aligning to TRBD1. With V trimmed by 6 bases and J by 1 base, 1 base remained unmatched. Germline CDR1 WSHSY, CDR2 SAAADI. This CDR3 is built from 13 residues. The CDR3 is CASRGTGSYEQYF. The DNA for the CDR3 is TGCGCCAGCAGGGGGACAGGGTCCTACGAGCAGTACTTC.

This sequence joins TRBV5-8 and TRBJ1-1; D unclear. Looked up from germline, CDR1 is SGHTS and CDR2 is YDEGEE. Trimming shortened V by 3 bases and J by 8 bases, and 11 bases separated the two germline ends. The CDR3 sequence is 12 residues long. The CDR3 here is CASSYKIFEAFF. CDR3 bases: TGTGCCAGCAGCTATAAAATTTTCGAAGCTTTCTTT.

V and J are TRBV4-1 and TRBJ1-1; TRBD1 matches 7 bases. V shed 2 bases and J 4 bases; nucleotides not matched to a gene: 7. The CDR3 length is 15 residues. From germline, CDR1 is MGHRA and CDR2 YSYEKL. The CDR3 loop is CASSQKDRLGTEAFF. The CDR3 DNA is TGCGCCAGCAGCCAAAAGGACAGGCTGGGCACTGAAGCTTTCTTT.

The chain recombines TRBV27 with TRBJ1-6, with 7 positions matching TRBD1. From germline, CDR1 is MNHEY and CDR2 SMNVEV (reference sequence). Trimming at V came to 4 bases and at J to 7 bases, leaving 13 bases not matched to a gene. The CDR3 consists of 17 residues. The CDR3 is CASSSLVVRGLNSPLHF. CDR3 bases: TGTGCCAGCAGTTCCCTGGTCGTCAGGGGGTTAAATTCACCCCTCCACTTT.

The chain joins TRBV5-6 to TRBJ1-4, with unresolved D. Trimming removed 0 bases from V and 8 bases from J, with 8 bases in between. There are 13 residues in the CDR3. Germline V gene lookup returns CDR1 SGHDT and CDR2 YYEEEE. Here the CDR3 DNA reads TGTGCCAGCAGCTTGGGAGGGTGGGAAAAACTGTTTTTT. Translated, it gives CASSLGGWEKLFF.